This TCR beta chain derives from a study of cytomegalovirus exposure and HLA in healthy donors (dated by TCRdb to 2017 to 2019). Context from the whole study: In an earlier analysis of some 610 of the donors, about 260 Gb of sequence data and approximately 120 million unique TCR beta sequences from about 190 million T cells were reported. The T cell repertoires of under 700 subjects were profiled by immunosequencing and related to cytomegalovirus serostatus. Roughly 300 gigabases of sequencing data and approximately 80 million unique TCR sequences were included in an early release covering 550 to 800 HLA-typed donors. Among the approximately 400 genotyped donors, around 79% belonged to the genetic ancestry cluster associated with self-reported Caucasian donors. About five DR-DQ haplotypes were treated as single units for association and clustering because of strong linkage in the cohort. A later analysis re-examined previously published TCR beta repertoires from several hundred donors and added high-resolution HLA genotyping to investigate patterns of TCR occurrence. The number of typed donors differed by locus: about 620-640 for A, B, C, DRB1 and DQB1; roughly 510 for DQA1; over 600 for DPA1; and some 470 for DPB1. The study aimed to test whether cataloging public T cell receptors could reveal signatures of past pathogen exposure. A separate validation cohort of roughly 120 different subjects was used in addition to the 666-subject first cohort. Both class I and class II loci were covered by HLA typing, at four-digit resolution. The later analysis used no new phenotypic data to find candidate immune exposures, relying instead on TCR beta sequences and their occurrence across donors. To predict cytomegalovirus infection status, the study combined high-throughput TCR immunosequencing, statistical association of individual TCRs with disease status, and machine learning. Alongside the repertoire data, information on donor age, sex, ethnicity and CMV serostatus was compiled. A later genetic analysis used genome-wide SNP genotypes for about 60% of the roughly 670 donors, treating that subset as a discovery cohort. An earlier analysis of several hundred of the donors applied high-throughput TCR beta sequencing to assess whether each TCR beta V gene segment acted as functional or pseudogenic. Among 300 to 500 genotyped donors of the cohort, an average of around 240,000 unique TCR beta nucleotide sequences was sequenced per donor, of which about 20% were non-productive. Every repertoire in the discovery cohort had been generated on one and the same sequencing platform.

The cohort was made up of several hundred healthy bone marrow donors. At the time of sampling, every cohort member was nominally healthy, though immune exposures that went unrecorded were likely present. The donor tested CMV seronegative and was one of the 352 seronegative cohort members. A peripheral blood sample was provided by each donor, and peripheral blood mononuclear cells were used for TCR beta sequencing. Genomic DNA was extracted from the blood cell samples with the Qiagen DNeasy Blood Extraction Kit. Overall study results and their limits: For the cohort, immune exposure information was limited to CMV serostatus. The study gave a list of about 170 TCR beta chains associated with cytomegalovirus. A further reported finding was that TCR beta sequences accurately predicted the HLA-A and HLA-B alleles for most subjects in the first cohort. The sequencing pipeline was judged likely to have produced a cluster of highly shared sequence variants as a technical artifact. The authors suggested that the approach could potentially be generalized to other disease states and immunological phenotypes. A few of the identified cytomegalovirus-associated TCR beta chains were confirmed in vitro to be specific for cytomegalovirus antigens. The cohort was sequenced for TCR beta chains only, and without alpha or paired-chain data the features that could be detected were limited. The classifier was reported to diagnose cytomegalovirus status with high specificity and sensitivity in both the original cohort and the validation cohort. A later genetic analysis associated a missense DCLRE1C variant with V-gene and J-gene trimming of TCR beta chains, and an independent cohort replicated the association. An earlier analysis of around 540 of the donors showed that most TCR beta V segments appeared in productive rearrangements either about 87% or about 30% of the time, which broadly matched IMGT annotations. Because HLA typing was missing for some donors at each locus, association tests included only the typed subset. The earlier analysis of approximately 560 of the donors excluded 15 to 20 rarely observed V segments, including chromosome 9 orphons, because counts were too low. Assigning TCR associations to individual alleles was difficult when HLA alleles, especially DR and DQ, strongly co-occurred. Most CMV-associated TCR beta chains appeared to be HLA-restricted in a later analysis, and the HLA associations seemed to be driven largely by CMV exposure. Linkage disequilibrium might explain the correlated functional status among segregating V segments, but an unknown experimental factor could not be ruled out. A later analysis associated 15,000 to 20,000 TCR beta sequences with specific HLA alleles at a false discovery rate of 0.05. Roughly uniform sequencing depth across donors was assumed in presence/absence analyses, although this assumption may not hold. While some public TCRs were present in many individuals, most TCR sequences turned up only very rarely across donors. In a later analysis, HLA-associated TCR beta chains were found to be more clonally expanded and to have lower generation probabilities than equally common non-associated chains. According to a later analysis, parvovirus B19, influenza, CMV and Epstein-Barr virus appeared linked to several top co-occurrence clusters. A later genetic analysis reported fewer N-insertions in productive TCRs among donors in an Asian-associated ancestry cluster than the roughly 640-donor mean. According to a later analysis, TCR association rates differed among HLA loci, with DRB1 alleles showing the most associated TCRs and HLA-C alleles showing the fewest.

Library preparation was by the immunoSEQ multiplex PCR assay. The multiplex PCR relied on a mix of 60 forward primers for TCR Vbeta segments and 13 reverse primers for TCR Jbeta segments. Amplification of the CDR3 region of rearranged TCR beta genes was performed with a multiplex PCR assay on genomic DNA. The Illumina HiSeq System was used to sequence the amplified TCR beta libraries as 87-base-pair reads. In the authors' own workflow: Across the 670 or so repertoires, a later analysis counted around 80 million unique TCR beta chains, roughly 11 million of which were shared by at least two donors. To remove PCR and sequencing errors, raw reads were error-corrected and collapsed into unique sequences using a nearest-neighbor algorithm that merged closely related sequences. To assign V, D and J gene segments, CDR3 sequences were aligned to IMGT reference sequences. For a sequence to be retained, a match of at least six nucleotides was required to both a V gene segment and a J gene segment. Rearrangements were classified as productive when the CDR3 lacked stop codons and remained in frame with V and J, and all other rearrangements were classified as non-productive. CDR3 was defined by IMGT convention, running from the second conserved V-encoded cysteine to the conserved J-encoded phenylalanine. In an earlier analysis of some 550 of the donors, sequences lacking an unambiguous match to a single V gene segment were excluded. In an earlier analysis of some 590 of the donors, V segments were called functional above 56.7% productive rearrangements and were called segregating when the between-donor standard deviation exceeded 5%. A statistical classification framework was developed to diagnose cytomegalovirus status using the catalog of TCR beta chain sequences. A later analysis assigned V and J genes by comparing TCR nucleotide sequences with IMGT/GENE-DB human TR gene sequences. Using the TCRdist pipeline, a later analysis assigned CDR3 sequences along with most-parsimonious VDJ recombination scenarios. A later analysis defined each TCR beta chain by its CDR3 amino acid sequence plus V-gene family, and excluded reads lacking a unique V-gene family. To address suspected cross-contamination and a sequencing artifact, a later analysis removed approximately 590 highly shared, low-generation-probability nucleotide sequences. In a later analysis, a clonal expansion index for each public chain was calculated from normalized within-repertoire ranks of inferred template counts. In a later analysis, generation probabilities were computed with a VDJ recombination model fitted to out-of-frame rearrangements, and the resulting probabilities were checked against IGoR. A later analysis scored TCR-TCR, TCR-HLA and TCR-CMV co-occurrence with hypergeometric tests, applying a repertoire-size bias correction to TCR pairs. A later analysis estimated false discovery rates by permuting HLA or CMV assignments 20 times. In a later analysis, co-occurring TCRs were grouped using DBSCAN, with TCRdist sequence similarity added in when clustering inside HLA-allele-positive subsets. Repertoires with fewer than 30,000 or more than 120,000 public chains were left out of co-occurrence clustering, as were roughly five repertoires with anomalous nucleotide sharing. Held by TCRdb, this immuneACCESS table contains in-frame sequences only and omits some clones. Under half of the omission traces to an unresolved V gene where checked; the cause of the rest is unknown. D and trimming come from the DNA, and the V and J calls and clone size come from that table. A total of about 200,000 clones appear in this sample, roughly four fifths of them only once. The biggest ten clones account for about 0.094% of the sample.

Comment on this clone: Its antigen remains unidentified. No base quality values were provided; no much bigger clone lies one nucleotide off.

The sequence was collected from a boy under 10 years old in good health and CMV-seronegative. Source material: PBMCs.

The nucleotide sequence is TGTGCCAGCAGCGTAGGTTTCTGGGACACTGTCTACGAGCAGTACTTC. Its coded protein is CASSVGFWDTVYEQYF. Recombination connected TRBV9 to TRBJ2-5; TRBD1 could be the D gene, as 6 bases match. Gene TRBJ2-7 matches the end of the DNA better, so the J call may be wrong. Inclusive of the bounding cysteine and phenylalanine, the CDR3 is 16 residues long. Only the CDR3 region is kept as DNA, spanning 48 bases read in frame from base 1. CDR1 SGDLS and CDR2 YYNGEE are derived from the germline V gene.